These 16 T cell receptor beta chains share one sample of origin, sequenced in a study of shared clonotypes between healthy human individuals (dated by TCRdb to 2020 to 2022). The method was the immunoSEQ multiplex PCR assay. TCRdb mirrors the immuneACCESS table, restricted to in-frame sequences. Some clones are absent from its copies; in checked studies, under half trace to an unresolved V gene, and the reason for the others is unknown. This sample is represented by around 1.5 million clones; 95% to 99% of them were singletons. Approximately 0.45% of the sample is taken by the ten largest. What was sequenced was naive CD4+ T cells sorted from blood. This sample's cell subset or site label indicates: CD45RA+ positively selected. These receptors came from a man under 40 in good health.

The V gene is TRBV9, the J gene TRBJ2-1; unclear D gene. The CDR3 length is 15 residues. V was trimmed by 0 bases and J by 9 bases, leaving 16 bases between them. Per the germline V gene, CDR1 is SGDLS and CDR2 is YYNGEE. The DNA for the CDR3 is TGTGCCAGCAGCGTAGCGACTGCCATCTCAGGTGAGCAGTTCTTC. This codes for CASSVATAISGEQFF.

The CDR3, as DNA: TGTGCCAGCAGCTTGGTAGGTAGCGGGAGCTACGAGCAGTACTTC. This gives the protein CASSLVGSGSYEQYF. The rearrangement links TRBV5-6 to TRBJ2-7, with TRBD2 matching 9 bases. The germline V gene has CDR1 SGHDT and CDR2 YYEEEE. J lost 3 bases, V lost 0 bases, and 4 bases had no gene match. The length of the CDR3 is 15 residues.

CDR3 protein: CASRALRGDPYAEAFF. The CDR3 DNA is TGTGCCAGCAGGGCTCTAAGGGGGGATCCGTATGCTGAAGCTTTCTTT. The chain couples TRBV11-2 to TRBJ1-1, with a tentative D call TRBD1 (6 bases). This CDR3 is 16 amino acids long. Deletions cut 6 bases from V and 6 bases from J, with 23 bases between. CDR1 and CDR2 (germline): SGHAT, FQNNGV.

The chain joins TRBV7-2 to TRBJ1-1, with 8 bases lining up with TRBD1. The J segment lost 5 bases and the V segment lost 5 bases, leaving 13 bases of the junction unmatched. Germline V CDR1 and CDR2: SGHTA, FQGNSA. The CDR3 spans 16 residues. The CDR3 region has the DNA TGTGCCAGCAGCCCTAGGACAGGGCCCTCCAGAACTGAAGCTTTCTTT. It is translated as CASSPRTGPSRTEAFF.

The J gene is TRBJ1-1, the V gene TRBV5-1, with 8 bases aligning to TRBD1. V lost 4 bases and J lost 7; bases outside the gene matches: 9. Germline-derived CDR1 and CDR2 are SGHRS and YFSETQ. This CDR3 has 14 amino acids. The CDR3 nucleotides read TGCGCCAGCAGCGCCGACAGGGGCGGAGGTGAAGCTTTCTTT. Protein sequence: CASSADRGGGEAFF.

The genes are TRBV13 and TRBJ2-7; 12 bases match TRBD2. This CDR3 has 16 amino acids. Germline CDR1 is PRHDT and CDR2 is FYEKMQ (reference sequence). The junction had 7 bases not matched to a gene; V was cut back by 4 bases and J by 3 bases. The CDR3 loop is CASSSRRLAGDYEQYF. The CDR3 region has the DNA TGTGCCAGCAGCTCGAGACGACTAGCGGGAGACTACGAGCAGTACTTC.

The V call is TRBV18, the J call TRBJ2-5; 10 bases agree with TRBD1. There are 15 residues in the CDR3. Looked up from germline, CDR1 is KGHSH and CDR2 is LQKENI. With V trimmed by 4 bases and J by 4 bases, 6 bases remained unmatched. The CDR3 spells CASSRPGQGRETQYF. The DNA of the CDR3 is TGTGCCAGCTCACGACCGGGACAGGGGAGAGAGACCCAGTACTTC.

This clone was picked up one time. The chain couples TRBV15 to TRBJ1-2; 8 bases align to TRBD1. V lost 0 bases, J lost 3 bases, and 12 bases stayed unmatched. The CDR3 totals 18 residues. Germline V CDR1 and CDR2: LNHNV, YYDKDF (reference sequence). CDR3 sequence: CATSRDPPGAGGYYGYTF. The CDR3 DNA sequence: TGTGCCACCAGCAGAGACCCCCCGGGGGCAGGGGGCTACTATGGCTACACCTTC.

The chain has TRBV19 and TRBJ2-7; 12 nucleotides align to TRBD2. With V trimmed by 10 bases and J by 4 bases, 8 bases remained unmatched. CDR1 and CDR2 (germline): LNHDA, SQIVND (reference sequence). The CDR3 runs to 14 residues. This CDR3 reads CATRGLAGPYEQYF. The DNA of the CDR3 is TGTGCCACCCGAGGACTAGCGGGACCATACGAGCAGTACTTC.

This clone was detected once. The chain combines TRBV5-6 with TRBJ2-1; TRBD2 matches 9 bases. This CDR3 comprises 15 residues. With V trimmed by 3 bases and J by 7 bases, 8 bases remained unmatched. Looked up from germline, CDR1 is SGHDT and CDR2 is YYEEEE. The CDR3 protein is CASSYSGSGWNEQFF. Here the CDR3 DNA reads TGTGCCAGCAGCTATAGCGGGAGCGGCTGGAATGAGCAGTTCTTC.

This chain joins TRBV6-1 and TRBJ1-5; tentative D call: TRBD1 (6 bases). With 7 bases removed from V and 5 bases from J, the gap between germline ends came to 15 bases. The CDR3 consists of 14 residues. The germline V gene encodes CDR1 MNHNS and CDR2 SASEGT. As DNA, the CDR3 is TGTGCCAGCAACCGGGGCGGGGGCTATCAGCCCCAGCATTTT. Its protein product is CASNRGGGYQPQHF.

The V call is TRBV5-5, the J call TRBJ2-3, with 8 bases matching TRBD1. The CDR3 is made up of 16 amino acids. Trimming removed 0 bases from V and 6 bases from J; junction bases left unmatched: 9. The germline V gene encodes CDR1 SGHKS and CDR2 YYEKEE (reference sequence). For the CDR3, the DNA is TGTGCCAGCAGCTTGGTCGGGCAGGGGGCCTCTGATACGCAGTATTTT. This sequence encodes CASSLVGQGASDTQYF.

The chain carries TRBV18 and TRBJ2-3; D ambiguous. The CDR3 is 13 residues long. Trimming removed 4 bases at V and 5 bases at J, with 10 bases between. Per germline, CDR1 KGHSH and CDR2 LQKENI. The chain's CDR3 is CASSQGIGDTQYF. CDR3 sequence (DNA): TGTGCCAGCTCACAGGGTATTGGAGATACGCAGTATTTT.

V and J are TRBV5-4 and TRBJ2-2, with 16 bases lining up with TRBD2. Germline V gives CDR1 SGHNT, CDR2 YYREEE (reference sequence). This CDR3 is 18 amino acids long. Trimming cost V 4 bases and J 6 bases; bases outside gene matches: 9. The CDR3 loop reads CASSNPGLAGGLPGELFF. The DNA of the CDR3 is TGTGCCAGCAGCAATCCGGGACTAGCGGGAGGGCTCCCCGGGGAGCTGTTTTTT.

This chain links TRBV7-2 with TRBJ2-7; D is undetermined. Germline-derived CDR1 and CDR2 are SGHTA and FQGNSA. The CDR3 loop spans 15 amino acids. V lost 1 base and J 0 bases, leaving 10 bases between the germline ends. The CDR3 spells CASSLVRDVSYEQYF. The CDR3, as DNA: TGTGCCAGCAGCTTAGTTCGAGACGTCTCCTACGAGCAGTACTTC.

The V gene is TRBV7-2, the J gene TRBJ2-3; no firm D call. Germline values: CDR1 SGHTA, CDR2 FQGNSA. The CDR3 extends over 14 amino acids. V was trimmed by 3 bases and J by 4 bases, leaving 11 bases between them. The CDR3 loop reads CASSLPWVPDTQYF. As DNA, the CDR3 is TGTGCCAGCAGCTTGCCTTGGGTCCCAGATACGCAGTATTTT.